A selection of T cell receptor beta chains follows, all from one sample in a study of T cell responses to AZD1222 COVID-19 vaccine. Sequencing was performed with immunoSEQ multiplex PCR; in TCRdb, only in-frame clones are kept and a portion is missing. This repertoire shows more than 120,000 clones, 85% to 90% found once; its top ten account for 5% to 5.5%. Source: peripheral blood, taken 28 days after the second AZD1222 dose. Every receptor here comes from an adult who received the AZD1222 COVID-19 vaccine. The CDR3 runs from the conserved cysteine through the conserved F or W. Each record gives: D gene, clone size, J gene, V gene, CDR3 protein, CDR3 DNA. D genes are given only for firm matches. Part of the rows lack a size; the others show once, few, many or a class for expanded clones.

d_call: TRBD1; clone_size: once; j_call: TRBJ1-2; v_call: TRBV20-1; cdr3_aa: CSASDRVGYTF; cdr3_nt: TGCAGTGCCAGCGACAGGGTTGGCTACACCTTC
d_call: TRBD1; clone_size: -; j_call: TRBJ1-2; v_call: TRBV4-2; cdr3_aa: CASSPGTGLDGYTF; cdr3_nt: TGTGCCAGCAGCCCAGGGACAGGGTTAGATGGCTACACCTTC
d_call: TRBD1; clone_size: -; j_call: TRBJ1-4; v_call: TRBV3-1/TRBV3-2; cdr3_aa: CASSLQGVEEKLFF; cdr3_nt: TGTGCCAGCAGCCTACAGGGGGTAGAGGAAAAACTGTTTTTT
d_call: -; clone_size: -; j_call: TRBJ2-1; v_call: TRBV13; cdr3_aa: CASSPGLPKYNEQFF; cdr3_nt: TGTGCCAGCAGCCCGGGACTGCCGAAATACAATGAGCAGTTCTTC
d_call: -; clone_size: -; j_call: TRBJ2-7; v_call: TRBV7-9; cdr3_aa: CASSLLNYEQYF; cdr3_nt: TGTGCCAGCAGCTTACTGAATTACGAGCAGTACTTC
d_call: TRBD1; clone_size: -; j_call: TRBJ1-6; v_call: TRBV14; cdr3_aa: CASSQGFGTALNSPLHF; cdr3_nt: TGTGCCAGCAGCCAAGGGTTCGGGACAGCACTTAATTCACCCCTCCACTTT
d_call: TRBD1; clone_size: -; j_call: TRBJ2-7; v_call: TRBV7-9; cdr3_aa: CASSPRQGQGPYEQYF; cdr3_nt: TGTGCCAGCAGCCCCCGGCAGGGACAGGGGCCCTACGAGCAGTACTTC
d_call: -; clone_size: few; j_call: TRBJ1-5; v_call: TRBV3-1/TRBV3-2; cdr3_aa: CASSQDWGPNQPQHF; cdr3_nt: TGTGCCAGCAGCCAAGATTGGGGTCCCAATCAGCCCCAGCATTTT
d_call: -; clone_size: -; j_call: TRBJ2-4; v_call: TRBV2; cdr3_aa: CASGGGGGGKNIQYF; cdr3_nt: TGTGCCAGCGGTGGTGGGGGTGGTGGCAAAAACATTCAGTACTTC
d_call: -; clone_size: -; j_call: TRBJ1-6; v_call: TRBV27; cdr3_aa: CASSLFDRDSPLHF; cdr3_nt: TGTGCCAGCAGTTTATTCGACAGAGATTCACCCCTCCACTTT
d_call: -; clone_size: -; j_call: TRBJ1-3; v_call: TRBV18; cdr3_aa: CASSQSATGNAGNTIYF; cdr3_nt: TGTGCCAGCTCACAATCCGCGACAGGCAATGCTGGAAACACCATATATTTT
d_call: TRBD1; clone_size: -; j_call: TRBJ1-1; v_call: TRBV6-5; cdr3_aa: CASRPQGAIEAFF; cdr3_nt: TGTGCCAGCAGGCCCCAGGGGGCCATTGAAGCTTTCTTT
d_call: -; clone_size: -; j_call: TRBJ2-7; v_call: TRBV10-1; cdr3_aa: CASSEAGRAGIYEQYF; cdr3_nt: TGCGCCAGCAGTGAGGCGGGCAGGGCGGGAATTTACGAGCAGTACTTC
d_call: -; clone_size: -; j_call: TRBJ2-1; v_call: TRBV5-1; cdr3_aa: CASSLGLYNEQFF; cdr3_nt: TGCGCCAGCAGCTTGGGCCTTTACAATGAGCAGTTCTTC
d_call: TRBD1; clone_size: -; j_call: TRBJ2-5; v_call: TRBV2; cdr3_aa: CASSENRGWETQYF; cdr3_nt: TGTGCCAGCAGTGAGAACAGGGGGTGGGAGACCCAGTACTTC
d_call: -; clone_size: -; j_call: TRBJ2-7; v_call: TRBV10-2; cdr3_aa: CASSESGMSYEQYF; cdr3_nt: TGCGCCAGCAGTGAGTCGGGCATGAGCTACGAGCAGTACTTC
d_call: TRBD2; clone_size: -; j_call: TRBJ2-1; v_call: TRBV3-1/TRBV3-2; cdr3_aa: CASAQGLAGADSHEQFF; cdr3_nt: TGTGCCAGCGCCCAAGGGCTAGCGGGAGCGGACTCCCATGAGCAGTTCTTC
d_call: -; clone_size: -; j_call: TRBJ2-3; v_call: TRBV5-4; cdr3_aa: CASSLNPQSLEDTQYF; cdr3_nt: TGTGCCAGCAGCTTGAATCCTCAGTCATTGGAAGATACGCAGTATTTT
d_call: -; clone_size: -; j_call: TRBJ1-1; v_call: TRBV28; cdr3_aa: CASSLLSTRTEAFF; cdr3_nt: TGTGCCAGCAGTTTATTAAGTACGAGAACTGAAGCTTTCTTT
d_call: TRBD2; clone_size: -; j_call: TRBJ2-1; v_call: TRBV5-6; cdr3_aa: CASSLGRWEGPYNEQFF; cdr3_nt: TGTGCCAGCAGCTTGGGTCGGTGGGAGGGCCCCTACAATGAGCAGTTCTTC
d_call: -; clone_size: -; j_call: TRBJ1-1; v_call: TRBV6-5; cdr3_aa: CASSYTGQNTEAFF; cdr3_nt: TGTGCCAGCAGTTACACGGGACAGAACACTGAAGCTTTCTTT
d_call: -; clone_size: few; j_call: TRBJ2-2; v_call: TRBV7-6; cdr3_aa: CASSSQGLANTGELFF; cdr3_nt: TGTGCCAGCAGCTCCCAGGGCCTCGCGAACACCGGGGAGCTGTTTTTT
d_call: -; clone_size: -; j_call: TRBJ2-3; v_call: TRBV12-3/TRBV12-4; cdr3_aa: CASTGAPEDTQYF; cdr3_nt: TGTGCCAGCACGGGGGCGCCGGAAGATACGCAGTATTTT
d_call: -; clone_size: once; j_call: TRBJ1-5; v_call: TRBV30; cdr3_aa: CAWSVGVAGAPQHF; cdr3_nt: TGTGCCTGGAGTGTAGGGGTGGCGGGTGCGCCCCAGCATTTT
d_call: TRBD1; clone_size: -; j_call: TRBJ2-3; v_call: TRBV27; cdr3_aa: CASSSPFGQGADTQYF; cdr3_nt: TGTGCCAGCAGCTCCCCCTTTGGACAGGGGGCAGATACGCAGTATTTT
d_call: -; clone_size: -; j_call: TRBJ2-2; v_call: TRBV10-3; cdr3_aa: CAISAVETNTGELFF; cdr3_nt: TGTGCCATCTCTGCAGTCGAGACTAACACCGGGGAGCTGTTTTTT
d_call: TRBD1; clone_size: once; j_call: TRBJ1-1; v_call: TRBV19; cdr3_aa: CASRPQHDRATEAFF; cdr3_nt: TGTGCCAGTAGACCACAGCACGACAGGGCGACTGAAGCTTTCTTT
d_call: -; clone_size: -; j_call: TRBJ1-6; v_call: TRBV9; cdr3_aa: CASSVDQPYNSPLHF; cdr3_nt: TGTGCCAGCAGCGTAGATCAGCCCTATAATTCACCCCTCCACTTT
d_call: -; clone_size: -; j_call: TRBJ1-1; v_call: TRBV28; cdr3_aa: CASTPGQSYTEAFF; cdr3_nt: TGTGCCAGCACCCCGGGGCAGTCCTACACTGAAGCTTTCTTT
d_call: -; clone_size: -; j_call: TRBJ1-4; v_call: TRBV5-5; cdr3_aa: CASSTGHRVNEKLFF; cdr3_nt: TGTGCCAGCAGCACGGGGCACAGGGTTAATGAAAAACTGTTTTTT
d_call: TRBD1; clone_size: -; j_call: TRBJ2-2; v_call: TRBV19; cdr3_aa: CASSIMGQGTGELFF; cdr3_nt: TGTGCCAGTAGTATCATGGGACAGGGCACCGGGGAGCTGTTTTTT
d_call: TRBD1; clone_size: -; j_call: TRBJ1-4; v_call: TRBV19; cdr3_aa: CASSMGTGLTNEKLFF; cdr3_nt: TGTGCCAGTAGTATGGGGACAGGGTTAACTAATGAAAAACTGTTTTTT
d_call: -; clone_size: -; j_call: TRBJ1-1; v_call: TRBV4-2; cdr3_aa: CASSQKTGTGNTEAFF; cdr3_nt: TGTGCCAGCAGCCAAAAAACAGGTACGGGGAACACTGAAGCTTTCTTT
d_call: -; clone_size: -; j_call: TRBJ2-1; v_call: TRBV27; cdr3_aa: CASSLWRYNEQFF; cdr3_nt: TGTGCCAGCAGTTTGTGGAGGTACAATGAGCAGTTCTTC
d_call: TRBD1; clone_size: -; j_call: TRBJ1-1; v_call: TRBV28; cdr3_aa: CASSSGTGITEAFF; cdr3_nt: TGTGCCAGCAGTTCCGGGACAGGGATCACTGAAGCTTTCTTT
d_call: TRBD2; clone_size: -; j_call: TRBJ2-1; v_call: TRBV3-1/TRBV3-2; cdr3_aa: CASSPSGGAFNEQFF; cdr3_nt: TGTGCCAGCAGCCCTAGCGGGGGGGCCTTCAATGAGCAGTTCTTC
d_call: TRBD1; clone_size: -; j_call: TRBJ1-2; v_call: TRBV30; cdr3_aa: CAWVTGRFYGYTF; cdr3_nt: TGTGCCTGGGTGACAGGGAGGTTCTATGGCTACACCTTC
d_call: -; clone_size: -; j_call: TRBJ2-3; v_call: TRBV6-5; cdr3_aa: CASIGRSTDTQYF; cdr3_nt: TGTGCCAGCATTGGACGGAGCACAGATACGCAGTATTTT
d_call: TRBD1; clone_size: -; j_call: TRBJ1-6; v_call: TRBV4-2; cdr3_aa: CASSPGGSYNSPLHF; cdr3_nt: TGTGCCAGCAGCCCAGGGGGGAGCTATAATTCACCCCTCCACTTT
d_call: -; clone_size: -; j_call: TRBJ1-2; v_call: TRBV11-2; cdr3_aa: CASSPDRGYGYTF; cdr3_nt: TGTGCCAGCAGCCCGGACCGGGGGTATGGCTACACCTTC
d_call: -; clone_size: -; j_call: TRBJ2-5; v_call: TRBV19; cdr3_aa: CASSQLLLETQYF; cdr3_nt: TGTGCCAGTAGTCAACTATTACTAGAGACCCAGTACTTC
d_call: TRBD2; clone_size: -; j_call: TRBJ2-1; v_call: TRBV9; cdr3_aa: CASSLGGLAGVDEQFF; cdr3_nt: TGTGCCAGCAGCCTAGGGGGACTAGCGGGAGTAGATGAGCAGTTCTTC
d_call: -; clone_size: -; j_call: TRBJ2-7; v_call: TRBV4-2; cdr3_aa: CASSQESGILYEQYF; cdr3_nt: TGTGCCAGCAGCCAAGAGTCGGGGATCTTATACGAGCAGTACTTC